A single sample is the source of the 21 T cell receptor beta chains below, sequenced in a study of blood T cell repertoires in COVID-19. Sequencing was performed with immunoSEQ multiplex PCR; in TCRdb, only in-frame clones are kept and a portion is missing. The table has 45,000 to 55,000 clones, around 83% seen once. Sequencing used peripheral blood. The receptors were sampled from a man in his fifties or sixties with acute or convalescent COVID-19.

This clone came up once. The rearrangement uses TRBV12-3 or TRBV12-4 and TRBJ2-3, with a tentative D call TRBD1 (6 bases). The V end lost 1 base, the J end lost 5 bases, and 7 bases lay between the germline ends. The CDR3 totals 13 residues. The CDR3 spells CASSLDREDTQYF. CDR3 DNA: TGTGCCAGCAGTTTAGACAGGGAAGATACGCAGTATTTT.

This clone was counted once. V usage is TRBV4-1 and J usage is TRBJ2-2; 11 nucleotides line up with TRBD1. With 5 bases clipped from V and 0 bases from J, the junction kept 8 bases outside the gene matches. This CDR3 region has 18 residues. CDR1 is MGHRA and CDR2 is YSYEKL in the germline V gene. The CDR3 is CASSSTGTGGSNTGELFF. The CDR3 coding sequence is TGCGCCAGCAGCTCAACCGGGACAGGGGGATCGAACACCGGGGAGCTGTTTTTT.

The genes are TRBV11-3 and TRBJ2-1; 7 bases are shared with TRBD1. Germline lookup yields CDR1 SGHNT and CDR2 YENEEA. Trimming took 5 bases from V and 6 from J; bases not matched to a gene: 13. The CDR3 spans 16 residues. CDR3: CASSPPSGTVGNEQFF. Written as DNA, the CDR3 is TGTGCCAGCAGCCCCCCTTCCGGGACAGTGGGCAATGAGCAGTTCTTC. Using reference TRBV11-3 and TRBJ2-1 for the parts outside the CDR3, the full variable domain is EAGVVQSPRYKIIEKKQPVAFWCNPISGHNTLYWYLQNLGQGPELLIRYENEEAVDDSQLPKDRFSAERLKGVDSTLKIQPAELGDSAVYLCASSPPSGTVGNEQFFGPGTRLTVL.

The chain uses TRBV6-2 or TRBV6-3 and TRBJ2-3, with TRBD2 matching over 8 bases. Germline V gene sequence: CDR1 MNHEY, CDR2 SVGEGT. The CDR3 extends over 16 amino acids. The V and J ends lost 0 bases and 0 bases, in that order; junction bases with no gene match: 2. The CDR3 DNA is TGTGCCAGCAGTTACTCGTTAGCGGGGAGCACAGATACGCAGTATTTT. Encoded protein: CASSYSLAGSTDTQYF.

The V call is TRBV18, the J call TRBJ2-7, with 12 bases fitting TRBD1. Trimming cost V 6 bases and J 5 bases; bases outside gene matches: 11. The CDR3 spans 16 residues. Germline CDR1 and CDR2: KGHSH and LQKENI. CDR3 residues: CASSPVGDRGRDEQYF. Here the CDR3 DNA reads TGTGCCAGCTCCCCTGTGGGGGACAGGGGGCGAGACGAGCAGTACTTC.

The J gene is TRBJ1-2, the V gene TRBV10-3; 9 positions agree with TRBD1. This CDR3 spans 15 amino acids. The germline gives CDR1 ENHRY, CDR2 SYGVKD. The V segment lost 11 bases and the J segment 3 bases; nucleotides outside the gene matches: 13. CDR3 DNA: TGTGCCGGGGGGACAGGGCCCCTCTCTGACTATGGCTACACCTTC. Protein sequence: CAGGTGPLSDYGYTF.

J is TRBJ1-5 and V is TRBV19; 8 positions agree with TRBD1. CDR1 LNHDA and CDR2 SQIVND come from the germline V gene (reference sequence). After removal of 6 bases from V and 4 bases from J, the junction contained 11 bases not matched to a gene. The CDR3 covers 16 residues. The CDR3 reads CASRGVTGVSNQPQHF. CDR3 DNA sequence: TGTGCCAGTAGAGGGGTGACAGGGGTAAGTAATCAGCCCCAGCATTTT.

There are a few counts of this clone. The chain carries TRBV7-6 and TRBJ2-5; a possible D gene is TRBD2 (5 bases). V shed 3 bases and J shed 5 bases, with 19 bases lying between them. Looked up from germline, CDR1 is SGHVS and CDR2 is FNYEAQ. The CDR3 has 16 amino acids. CDR3 loop: CASSLLVEPSGETQYF. For the CDR3, the DNA is TGTGCCAGCAGCTTGCTAGTTGAGCCCTCGGGGGAGACCCAGTACTTC.

The CDR3 sequence is CASLNRAQNTEAFF. CDR3 coding DNA: TGTGCCAGTTTGAACAGGGCCCAAAACACTGAAGCTTTCTTT. The V gene is TRBV19, the J gene TRBJ1-1, with D maybe TRBD1 (6 bases). The CDR3 has 14 residues. Trimming took 8 bases from V and 2 from J, leaving 15 bases between them. CDR1 is LNHDA and CDR2 is SQIVND in the germline V gene (reference sequence).

The chain recombines TRBV3-1 (or the pseudogene TRBV3-2) with TRBJ1-3; D uncertain. CDR1 and CDR2 from the germline V gene are LGHDT and YNNKEL (reference sequence). Trimming cost V 1 base and J 1 base, with 14 bases left between them. CDR3 length: 17 residues. The CDR3 bases are TGTGCCAGCAGCCAAGTTGTACGCTCAGGTTCTGGAAACACCATATATTTT. This gives the protein CASSQVVRSGSGNTIYF.

The V and J genes are TRBV11-2 and TRBJ2-7; perhaps TRBD1 as D (6 bases). The CDR3 is made up of 14 amino acids. Germline V CDR1 and CDR2: SGHAT, FQNNGV. Trimming cost V 0 bases and J 1 base, with 7 bases left between them. CDR3 sequence reads: CASSLETGSYEQYF. CDR3 nucleotide sequence: TGTGCCAGCAGCTTAGAGACAGGTTCCTACGAGCAGTACTTC. Combining the CDR3 with reference TRBV11-2 and TRBJ2-7 gives the whole variable domain EAGVAQSPRYKIIEKRQSVAFWCNPISGHATLYWYQQILGQGPKLLIQFQNNGVVDDSQLPKDRFSAERLKGVDSTLKIQPAKLEDSAVYLCASSLETGSYEQYFGPGTRLTVT.

This clone was seen a few times. The chain employs TRBV4-3 and TRBJ2-2, with TRBD2 identical over 9 bases. Looked up from germline, CDR1 is LGHNA and CDR2 is YSLEER. The CDR3 runs 17 residues. J gave up 7 bases and V 0 bases, and 9 bases lay outside the gene matches. The CDR3 protein is CASSQDPAGGLYGELFF. The CDR3 nucleotides are TGCGCCAGCAGCCAAGATCCAGCGGGGGGTTTATACGGGGAGCTGTTTTTT.

The chain combines TRBV6-2 or TRBV6-3 with TRBJ2-1; D is uncertain. From germline, CDR1 is MNHEY and CDR2 SVGEGT. With 3 bases removed from V and 10 bases from J, the gap between germline ends came to 16 bases. The CDR3 is made up of 14 amino acids. CDR3 in DNA: TGTGCCAGCAGTTATCAACAGATTTCCCTGGAGCAGTTCTTC. It is translated as CASSYQQISLEQFF.

V is TRBV5-6 and J is TRBJ2-3, with D maybe TRBD1 (5 bases). V was cut by 9 bases and J by 2 bases, with 13 bases left in between. CDR1 is SGHDT and CDR2 is YYEEEE in the germline V gene. This CDR3 spans 13 amino acids. This CDR3 is CATRVSYTDTQYF. The CDR3 nucleotides read TGTGCCACCAGGGTTAGTTACACAGATACGCAGTATTTT.

The chain employs TRBV5-8 and TRBJ1-4; perhaps TRBD1 as D (5 bases). Trimming pared 6 bases from V and 8 bases from J, leaving 17 bases between. This CDR3 comprises 14 residues. From germline, CDR1 is SGHTS and CDR2 YDEGEE. The CDR3 DNA sequence: TGTGCCAGCACCGTACAGGAGGGCGGGGAAAAACTGTTTTTT. It yields the protein CASTVQEGGEKLFF.

The chain is built from TRBV4-2 and TRBJ1-6; a weak D match, TRBD1 (5 bases). With 0 bases removed from V and 3 bases from J, the gap between germline ends came to 9 bases. CDR3 length: 16 amino acids. CDR1 and CDR2 (germline): LGHNA, YNFKEQ. CDR3 region: CASSQEGGYYNSPLHF. The CDR3 bases are TGTGCCAGCAGCCAAGAGGGGGGATACTATAATTCACCCCTCCACTTT.

The chain recombines TRBV5-5 with TRBJ2-6; D not certain. This CDR3 spans 14 amino acids. Germline V gene data show CDR1 as SGHKS and CDR2 as YYEKEE (reference sequence). The V end lost 5 bases, the J end lost 4 bases, and 10 bases lay between the germline ends. The CDR3: CASSFDWGANVLTF. For the CDR3, the DNA is TGTGCCAGCAGTTTCGACTGGGGGGCCAACGTCCTGACTTTC. The full variable domain, in which reference TRBV5-5 and TRBJ2-6 provide the parts outside the CDR3, is DAGVTQSPTHLIKTRGQQVTLRCSPISGHKSVSWYQQVLGQGPQFIFQYYEKEERGRGNFPDRFSARQFPNYSSELNVNALLLGDSALYLCASSFDWGANVLTFGAGSRLTVL.

The J gene is TRBJ2-7, the V gene TRBV7-2, with TRBD1 matching 8 bases. Looked up from germline, CDR1 is SGHTA and CDR2 is FQGNSA. The CDR3 runs to 15 residues. The J segment lost 4 bases and the V segment lost 6 bases, leaving 11 bases of the junction unmatched. The CDR3 nucleotides are TGTGCCAGCAGTTCGTTGGCAGGGGGCTCATACGAGCAGTACTTC. It codes for CASSSLAGGSYEQYF.

The rearrangement joins TRBV7-2 to TRBJ2-1; TRBD2 aligns across 7 bases. Per germline, CDR1 SGHTA and CDR2 FQGNSA. The CDR3 contains 15 residues. With 5 bases clipped from V and 0 bases from J, the junction kept 4 bases outside the gene matches. As DNA, the CDR3 is TGTGCCAGCAGCACAACTAGCGACTCCTACAATGAGCAGTTCTTC. Its protein is CASSTTSDSYNEQFF.

J is TRBJ2-1 and V is TRBV27; D remains ambiguous. The germline gives CDR1 MNHEY, CDR2 SMNVEV (reference sequence). The length of the CDR3 is 13 residues. Trimming cost V 3 bases and J 5 bases, with 8 bases left between them. The CDR3 DNA follows: TGTGCCAGCAGTTTCTATATCCACAATGAGCAGTTCTTC. Encoded protein: CASSFYIHNEQFF.

CDR3 protein: CAISPKGGPQRELDEQYF. The CDR3 coding sequence is TGTGCCATCAGTCCAAAGGGGGGTCCACAGCGGGAGCTGGACGAGCAGTACTTC. The rearrangement joins TRBV10-3 to TRBJ2-7; TRBD2 agrees at 8 bases. The CDR3 has 18 residues. Per the germline V gene, CDR1 is ENHRY and CDR2 is SYGVKD. J lost 5 bases, V lost 5 bases, and 20 bases had no gene match.